This record covers a single T cell receptor (beta chain). The sample belongs to a study of blood T cell repertoires in COVID-19. V gave up 5 bases and J gave up 0 bases; unmatched junction bases: 12. The CDR3 contains 17 residues. CDR1 is MDHEN, CDR2 SYDVKM, per germline. Clones were read by immunoSEQ multiplex PCR, and TCRdb kept only the in-frame ones, dropping some. The table lists hundreds of thousands of clones, 80% to 90% of them singletons, with 2.3% in the top ten. Sequences were obtained from peripheral blood. The chain uses TRBV28 and TRBJ1-1; 7 nucleotides match TRBD1. This clonotype was obtained from an older woman with COVID-19, enrolled during active disease. The CDR3 DNA reads TGTGCCAGCAGTCACCGGGACAGCAAGAACATGAACACTGAAGCTTTCTTT. Amino acid sequence: CASSHRDSKNMNTEAFF.